This T cell receptor (beta chain) was documented in a study of cytomegalovirus exposure and HLA in healthy donors. Amplification used 60 Vbeta primers and 13 Jbeta primers. As processed by the authors: About 11 million of around 85 million unique TCR beta chains were shared, per a later count. Clones were sequenced by immunoSEQ multiplex PCR, and TCRdb holds only the in-frame ones, with some missing. V and J calls plus clone size are reproduced from that table; the DNA served to infer D and trimming. This sample has roughly 99,000 clones, with 82% found just once. This CDR3 comprises 15 residues. Germline assignment: CDR1 SGHAT and CDR2 FQNNGV. J was trimmed by 4 bases and V by 5 bases; bases with no gene match: 8.

The sequenced material came from PBMCs. This chain uses TRBV11-2 with TRBJ2-5, with TRBD1 matching 9 bases. The sequence came from a man under 40 in good health and CMV-seropositive. The CDR3 region has the DNA TGTGCCAGCAGCGTAGTAGGGACAGGGAGAGAGACCCAGTACTTC. Translating it yields CASSVVGTGRETQYF.